Presented here are 22 T cell receptor beta chains from one specimen sequenced in a study of T-cell memory formation after mild COVID-19. MiXCR, applied by TCRdb to the 5' RACE reads, yields one record per CDR3 protein. The sample holds about 130,000 distinct CDR3 sequences, 15% to 20% seen once. Sequences were obtained from PBMCs or a T cell subset sorted from them (not recorded which). The origin of the receptors is a man aged 18 to 29 who had mild COVID-19 (a few samples of this study predate the infection). Cell type and time point are not known.

This clonotype was detected ten times or more. This rearrangement joins TRBV15 to TRBJ2-3, with TRBD2 matching over 12 bases. CDR1 is LNHNV and CDR2 is YYDKDF in the germline V gene (reference sequence). The CDR3 loop spans 15 amino acids. With 1 base clipped from V and 5 bases from J, the junction kept 1 base outside the gene matches. This chain's CDR3 is CATSRVLAGGDTQYF. CDR3 DNA sequence: TGTGCCACCAGCAGAGTACTAGCGGGGGGAGATACGCAGTATTTT.

This clonotype was seen more than once but under ten times. CDR3 in amino acids: CASSLPGGGQGYEQYF. The CDR3 DNA sequence: TGTGCCAGCAGCCTCCCCGGAGGGGGCCAGGGCTACGAGCAGTACTTC. The J gene is TRBJ2-7, the V gene TRBV5-6, with D perhaps TRBD1 (7 bases). Germline assignment: CDR1 SGHDT and CDR2 YYEEEE. Trimming stripped 4 bases from V and 3 bases from J, with 20 bases between. The CDR3 is 16 residues long.

This clonotype was seen only once. This chain connects TRBV6-1 to TRBJ2-7; D may correspond to TRBD1 or TRBD2 (5 bases each). Germline V gene lookup returns CDR1 MNHNS and CDR2 SASEGT. This CDR3 has 14 amino acids. Trimming cost V 4 bases and J 6 bases, with 16 bases left between them. Written as DNA, the CDR3 is TGTGCCAGCAGTGTTCAGGGCCGGGGTCTCGAGCAGTACGTC. It yields the protein CASSVQGRGLEQYV.

This clonotype was picked up one time. This chain uses TRBV5-1 with TRBJ1-6, with TRBD1 as a possible D gene (5 bases). Germline CDR1 SGHRS, CDR2 YFSETQ. The CDR3 runs to 17 residues. V gave up 0 bases and J gave up 7 bases, with 17 bases separating them. CDR3 residues: CASSLARPGRSNSPLHF. CDR3 bases: TGCGCCAGCAGCTTGGCCCGCCCGGGACGGTCCAATTCACCCCTCCACTTT.

V usage is TRBV25-1 and J usage is TRBJ2-1; D is unclear. The CDR3 extends over 15 amino acids. CDR1 and CDR2 from the germline V gene are MGHDK and SYGVNS. Trimming removed 1 base at V and 7 bases at J, with 14 bases between. CDR3 DNA sequence: TGTGCCAGCAGTGAATCCCCGGGTGAGGTGAATGAGCAGTTCTTC. This sequence encodes CASSESPGEVNEQFF.

This clonotype came up a few times. A read error may account for a junction end that differs from germline. The gene calls are TRBV5-1 and TRBJ2-3, with D possibly TRBD2 on 7 matching bases. This CDR3 spans 16 amino acids. The germline CDR1 and CDR2 sequences are SGHRS and YFSETQ. CDR3 sequence: CASSLSGGPSKDTQYF. In DNA form, the CDR3 reads TGCGCCAGCAGCTTATCCGGGGGGCCAAGCAAAGATACGCAGTATTTT.

This clonotype appeared a few times. The chain employs TRBV6-5 and TRBJ2-5; perhaps TRBD1 as D (6 bases). V was cut by 6 bases and J by 4 bases, with 12 bases left in between. Germline V gene lookup returns CDR1 MNHEY and CDR2 SVGAGI. This CDR3 is 13 amino acids long. The CDR3 sequence: CASSSTGRETQYF. In DNA form, the CDR3 reads TGTGCCAGCAGCTCGACAGGCCGAGAGACCCAGTACTTC.

The chain has TRBV5-6 and TRBJ2-7; D ambiguous. Germline V gene lookup returns CDR1 SGHDT and CDR2 YYEEEE. The V end was cut by 2 bases, the J end by 0 bases, with 9 bases between. The CDR3 has 14 residues. The CDR3 loop reads CASSFSIGSYEQYF. The CDR3 DNA reads TGTGCCAGCAGCTTTAGTATAGGCTCCTACGAGCAGTACTTC.

This clonotype was detected a few times. J is TRBJ2-4 and V is TRBV20-1, with D tentatively TRBD1 (5 bases). The V and J ends lost 3 bases and 8 bases respectively, with 20 bases between them. Germline V gene sequence: CDR1 DFQATT, CDR2 SNEGSKA (reference sequence). The CDR3 consists of 15 residues. CDR3 protein: CSASPGNLGQDIQYF. Here the CDR3 DNA reads TGCAGTGCTAGTCCCGGCAACCTTGGACAAGACATTCAGTACTTC.

This chain links TRBV7-2 with TRBJ2-1; 11 nucleotides line up with TRBD2. The J segment lost 8 bases and the V segment lost 4 bases, leaving 13 bases of the junction unmatched. The germline CDR1 and CDR2 sequences are SGHTA and FQGNSA. This CDR3 contains 17 residues. The CDR3 region is CASSWEGLAGGGDEQFF. CDR3 DNA sequence: TGTGCCAGCAGCTGGGAGGGTCTAGCGGGGGGCGGCGATGAGCAGTTCTTC.

The table lists this clonotype with many counts. V and J are TRBV29-1 and TRBJ2-3; unclear D gene. Germline values: CDR1 SQVTM, CDR2 ANQGSEA. The CDR3 covers 13 residues. V gave up 0 bases and J gave up 1 base, with 5 bases separating them. DNA of the CDR3: TGCAGCGTTGAAGATCCAGGCACAGATACGCAGTATTTT. Translated: CSVEDPGTDTQYF.

The chain has TRBV28 and TRBJ2-3, with TRBD2 matching 13 bases. Germline lookup yields CDR1 MDHEN and CDR2 SYDVKM. V dropped 2 bases and J dropped 3; count of bases not matched to a gene: 2. This CDR3 is built from 16 residues. CDR3 region: CASSLVLAGGTDTQYF. As DNA, the CDR3 is TGTGCCAGCAGTTTAGTACTAGCGGGGGGGACAGATACGCAGTATTTT.

DNA of the CDR3: TGTGCCAGCAGCCTAAGGCTTGGGACAGGCTCCTACAATGAGCAGTTCTTC. Translating gives CASSLRLGTGSYNEQFF. The chain uses TRBV3-1 and TRBJ2-1; 8 nucleotides agree with TRBD1. This CDR3 contains 17 residues. J was trimmed by 0 bases and V by 4 bases; bases with no gene match: 8. Germline loops: CDR1 LGHDT, CDR2 YNNKEL (reference sequence).

The gene calls are TRBV12-3 or TRBV12-4 and TRBJ1-1; TRBD1 might be the D (6 bases). V was pared by 3 bases and J by 5 bases, with 10 bases between. CDR3 length equals 13 residues. The CDR3 loop reads CASSFTGMTEAFF. CDR3 DNA: TGTGCCAGCAGTTTTACAGGGATGACTGAAGCTTTCTTT.

The gene calls are TRBV20-1 and TRBJ2-2, with no clear D. V was clipped by 3 bases and J by 3 bases, with 14 bases between them. The CDR3 covers 15 residues. Per germline, CDR1 DFQATT and CDR2 SNEGSKA (reference sequence). The CDR3 is CSARTSPDYTGELFF. The CDR3 DNA sequence: TGCAGTGCTAGGACTTCCCCGGATTACACCGGGGAGCTGTTTTTT.

Only a few counts were recorded for this clonotype. The chain carries TRBV6-5 and TRBJ1-5, with D possibly being TRBD1 (6 bases). Germline V gene data show CDR1 as MNHEY and CDR2 as SVGAGI. With 5 bases removed from V and 5 bases from J, the gap between germline ends came to 16 bases. This CDR3 is 15 amino acids long. CDR3 loop: CASSDQQGRDQPQHF. The CDR3 nucleotides are TGTGCCAGCAGTGACCAACAGGGACGGGATCAGCCCCAGCATTTT.

The chain has TRBV5-1 and TRBJ1-4; 8 bases line up with TRBD1. The CDR3 consists of 14 residues. After removal of 4 bases from V and 7 bases from J, the junction contained 6 bases not matched to a gene. Germline values: CDR1 SGHRS, CDR2 YFSETQ. In DNA form, the CDR3 reads TGCGCCAGCAGCGGGGGACAGGTCCCTGAAAAACTGTTTTTT. This sequence encodes CASSGGQVPEKLFF.

The V call is TRBV7-9, the J call TRBJ2-5, with D possibly being TRBD1 or TRBD2 (6 bases each). The CDR3 has 12 residues. V was shortened by 8 bases and J by 5 bases, with 12 bases between the two germline ends. From germline, CDR1 is SEHNR and CDR2 FQNEAQ (reference sequence). The CDR3, as DNA: TGTGCCAGCGGCCGGGGGCGGGAGACCCAGTACTTC. This sequence encodes CASGRGRETQYF.

This clonotype was found a few times. The V gene is TRBV3-1, the J gene TRBJ1-2; D unresolved. This CDR3 is built from 17 residues. Germline assignment: CDR1 LGHDT and CDR2 YNNKEL (reference sequence). Between the trimmed V and J ends, which lost 8 bases and 4 bases, there was a span of 26 bases. CDR3 sequence reads: CASRPTWAGPQIYGYTF. The CDR3 coding sequence is TGTGCCAGCCGGCCCACCTGGGCCGGGCCGCAAATCTATGGCTACACCTTC.

There are many counts of this clonotype. The chain is built from TRBV6-2 or TRBV6-3 and TRBJ2-1, with a tentative D call TRBD1 (5 bases). Germline V gene sequence: CDR1 MNHEY, CDR2 SVGEGT. With 0 bases removed from V and 1 base from J, the gap between germline ends came to 13 bases. The CDR3 covers 17 residues. CDR3 bases: TGTGCCAGCAGTTACTCGATTGGGGCAGCATCCTACAATGAGCAGTTCTTC. Translated, it gives CASSYSIGAASYNEQFF.

This clonotype has at least ten counts. The rearrangement links TRBV6-5 to TRBJ2-5, with TRBD2 identical over 9 bases. The junction had 4 bases not matched to a gene; V was cut back by 4 bases and J by 4 bases. The CDR3 has 14 amino acids. Germline-derived CDR1 and CDR2 are MNHEY and SVGAGI. CDR3: CASSSAGGVETQYF. The CDR3 nucleotides are TGTGCCAGCAGTTCCGCGGGAGGGGTAGAGACCCAGTACTTC.

This clonotype has at least ten counts. The rearrangement links TRBV7-2 to TRBJ2-2, with a tentative D call TRBD2 (5 bases). Germline V CDR1 and CDR2: SGHTA, FQGNSA. Deletions cut 1 base from V and 7 bases from J, with 16 bases between. This CDR3 has 16 amino acids. The CDR3 sequence: CASSLERVENGGELFF. The CDR3 DNA is TGTGCCAGCAGCTTAGAGAGGGTAGAAAACGGCGGGGAGCTGTTTTTT.